Reported below is one T cell receptor (beta chain). As yet, its antigen is unknown. These data originate in a study of blood T cells in healthy people across ages. Together with a sample-barcoded 5' primer, a J-beta primer mix was included in a second PCR lasting roughly 6 to 12 cycles. Each single sample gave us at least 2.5 million CDR3-containing paired-end reads. Each CDR3 protein gets one entry after TCRdb re-called the 5' RACE reads with MiXCR. The repertoire includes about a million distinct CDR3 sequences, about 51% of them detected once, and roughly 23% sits in the top ten. Study-wide points: Unsorted PBMCs ruled out conclusive naive versus antigen-experienced comparison.

CDR3 length: 14 residues. Trimming took off 6 bases at V and 4 bases at J, with 12 bases between the two ends. This chain links TRBV12-3 or TRBV12-4 with TRBJ1-4; TRBD1 might be the D (6 bases). The receptor's source is a woman aged 60-70 years in good health. The sample was blood. DNA of the CDR3: TGTGCCAGCAGCTGGGGGGACATTAATGAAAAACTGTTTTTT. It translates to CASSWGDINEKLFF.